The TCR beta chain under discussion was sequenced for a study of OX40 agonist ivuxolimab in advanced cancers. Across the study: Earlier treatment with anti-PD-1, anti-PD-L1 or anti-CTLA-4 was permitted, and approximately 38% had received some.

The assay was immunoSEQ multiplex PCR, and TCRdb's table has in-frame clones only and misses some. The table has 99,000 or so clones, about 84% seen once. Between the trimmed V and J ends, which lost 3 bases and 5 bases, there was a span of 11 bases. This CDR3 spans 13 amino acids. Germline V lookup: CDR1 KGHSH, CDR2 LQKENI. The chain carries TRBV18 and TRBJ2-7, with D possibly TRBD1 on 6 matching bases. The TCR originated in an adult with an advanced solid tumor such as melanoma, head and neck, liver or kidney cancer. Sequencing used CD4+ or CD8+ T cells sorted from blood, obtained in a trial of the OX40 agonist ivuxolimab. The CDR3 coding sequence is TGTGCCAGCTCACCTCGACAGGCCAACGAGCAGTACTTC. Translated: CASSPRQANEQYF.